These T cell receptor beta chains were read from a single sample in a study of cytomegalovirus exposure and HLA in healthy donors. Here immunoSEQ multiplex PCR was the method, and the copy in TCRdb shows in-frame clones only, minus some. Among more than 95,000 clones, roughly 89% were seen once, and the ten largest hold roughly 2%. Sample: PBMCs. Source of these receptors: a woman younger than 35 in good health and CMV-seronegative. Each CDR3 is given without its conserved first and last residue. Clone size is stated in some rows and not others, as once, few, many or a class when expanded.

CDR3aa	abundance	v_gene	j_gene
ASSGWDRERNTIY	NA	TRBV7-9	TRBJ1-3
ASRSNRVFSHEQY	NA	TRBV28	TRBJ2-7
ASSLALASNYGYT	NA	TRBV5-1	TRBJ1-2
ASTSLRDRGFYEQY	NA	TRBV27	TRBJ2-7
ASSRRDRVTDTQY	NA	TRBV2	TRBJ2-3
ASSQDLASGSYNEQF	NA	TRBV4-3	TRBJ2-1
ASSSRGTGPIAQY	NA	TRBV27	TRBJ2-3
ASSDRQGRNQPQH	NA	TRBV6-1	TRBJ1-5
ASSRKTGAGDYGYT	NA	TRBV19	TRBJ1-2
SVAIAGGTTGELF	once	TRBV29-1	TRBJ2-2
ASSGRLGAADTQY	NA	TRBV9	TRBJ2-3
ASSVVQNTGELF	NA	TRBV9	TRBJ2-2
ASSFGAVNYEQY	NA	TRBV5-5	TRBJ2-7
ASSQGVNQPQH	few	TRBV7-2	TRBJ1-5
ASSPWELSSGNTIY	NA	TRBV18	TRBJ1-3
ASRPGGWSYEQY	NA	TRBV19	TRBJ2-7
ASRGSTGELF	NA	TRBV7-6	TRBJ2-2
ASSVVGNTGELF	NA	TRBV9	TRBJ2-2
ASSLKGGGTGTRHTEAF	NA	TRBV7-6	TRBJ1-1
ASSLRGLGSGANVLT	NA	TRBV7-2	TRBJ2-6
ASTGQGPPSGNTIY	NA	TRBV25-1	TRBJ1-3
ASSEWVQGGTVSPLH	NA	TRBV2	TRBJ1-6
ASSVAGREQY	few	TRBV2	TRBJ2-7
ASSAITGDPGEQY	NA	TRBV28	TRBJ2-7
ASSSSGALSGNTIY	NA	TRBV7-9	TRBJ1-3
ASPQVGRNTEAF	NA	TRBV6-1	TRBJ1-1
ASSLNRVTNEKLF	NA	TRBV7-2	TRBJ1-4
ASSLWTGANEAF	NA	TRBV5-1	TRBJ1-1
ASSFSSQLHNEQF	NA	TRBV28	TRBJ2-1
ASSGPTGGRSSGELF	NA	TRBV7-3	TRBJ2-2
ASRSWALNTEAF	NA	TRBV19	TRBJ1-1
ASREGTVNTGELF	NA	TRBV2	TRBJ2-2
ASSLLSGEGGPLH	once	TRBV7-2	TRBJ1-6
ASSDRGTEAF	NA	TRBV10-1	TRBJ1-1
ASSEGAVAKNIQY	NA	TRBV6-1	TRBJ2-4
ASSQSRATNEKLF	NA	TRBV4-1	TRBJ1-4
ATTQAYFTDTQY	NA	TRBV5-4	TRBJ2-3
SARDRVEQY	NA	TRBV20-1	TRBJ2-7
ASSPLKNTEAF	NA	TRBV7-6	TRBJ1-1
AWDRVNQPQH	NA	TRBV30	TRBJ1-5
ASSPDRNQPQH	NA	TRBV19	TRBJ1-5
ASSLSAGSYEQY	NA	TRBV5-5	TRBJ2-7
ASRGTVNTEAF	NA	TRBV7-3	TRBJ1-1
ASSGTGNYGYT	NA	TRBV2	TRBJ1-2
ASSLALLGLSTDTQY	NA	TRBV7-2	TRBJ2-3
ASSLEPLGTGFYEQY	NA	TRBV7-2	TRBJ2-7
ASSLNSGRAHTGELF	NA	TRBV27	TRBJ2-2
ASSTRQGESYEQY	NA	TRBV5-1	TRBJ2-7
ASTWRGGSYEQY	NA	TRBV5-6	TRBJ2-7
ASSLDGNQPQH	NA	TRBV7-9	TRBJ1-5
ASRPGESYEQY	NA	TRBV7-9	TRBJ2-7
ASSLPGQPGVGELF	NA	TRBV13	TRBJ2-2
AWSARGGAVNEQF	NA	TRBV30	TRBJ2-1
ASKTGTPNTEAF	NA	TRBV5-1	TRBJ1-1
ASSAEAASYEQY	NA	TRBV7-6	TRBJ2-7